One and the same sample provided the 5 T cell receptor beta chains below, sequenced in a study of spatial heterogeneity in lung cancer. TCRdb re-derived calls from the 5' RACE reads in MiXCR, one entry per CDR3 protein. The sample yields over a thousand distinct CDR3 sequences, 25% to 30% seen once. The time point denotes: blood at routine non-recurrence follow-up after resection. The sequenced sample was PBMCs, obtained at follow-up. These receptors were collected from a male donor with early-stage non-small cell lung cancer.

In its sample, this clonotype ranks as large. The chain links TRBV29-1 to TRBJ1-1; unclear D gene. This CDR3 has 12 amino acids. CDR1 is SQVTM and CDR2 is ANQGSEA in the germline V gene. V was shortened by 7 bases and J by 0 bases, with 9 bases between the two germline ends. The CDR3 nucleotides read TGCAGCGCTGACGTTATGAACACTGAAGCTTTCTTT. It encodes CSADVMNTEAFF.

This clonotype was counted many times. The J gene is TRBJ2-7, the V gene TRBV7-8; D remains unclear. Germline V gene lookup returns CDR1 SGHVS and CDR2 FQNEAQ. The CDR3 sequence is 11 residues long. Trimming removed 2 bases from V and 6 bases from J, with 5 bases in between. As DNA, the CDR3 is TGTGCCAGCAGCTTAACCTCCGAGCAGTACTTC. Translating it yields CASSLTSEQYF. The full variable domain, completed using reference TRBV7-8 and TRBJ2-7, is GAGVSQSPRYKVAKRGQDVALRCDPISGHVSLFWYQQALGQGPEFLTYFQNEAQLDKSGLPSDRFFAERPEGSVSTLKIQRTQQEDSAVYLCASSLTSEQYFGPGTRLTVT.

This clonotype was seen only once. J is TRBJ2-7 and V is TRBV6-5; a weak D match, TRBD2 (6 bases). Trimming shortened V by 6 bases and J by 0 bases, and 6 bases separated the two germline ends. Germline V gene sequence: CDR1 MNHEY, CDR2 SVGAGI. CDR3 length: 12 amino acids. CDR3 in DNA: TGTGCCAGCAGGGGGGGCTCCTACGAGCAGTACTTC. Translation: CASRGGSYEQYF.

The chain is built from TRBV3-1 and TRBJ2-7, with 8 bases identical to TRBD2. CDR3 length: 15 amino acids. J gave up 0 bases and V 1 base, and 2 bases lay outside the gene matches. Per germline, CDR1 LGHDT and CDR2 YNNKEL (reference sequence). Here the CDR3 reads CASSQGSGSSYEQYF. CDR3 in DNA: TGTGCCAGCAGCCAAGGAAGCGGGAGCTCCTACGAGCAGTACTTC.

V and J are TRBV28 and TRBJ1-5, with 7 positions matching TRBD1. The CDR3 has 14 residues. CDR1 and CDR2 from the germline V gene are MDHEN and SYDVKM. Losses at the gene ends were 8 bases for V and 0 bases for J; bases not matched to a gene: 4. The CDR3 sequence is CASAGTDSNQPQHF. In DNA, the CDR3 is TGTGCCAGCGCCGGGACAGATAGCAATCAGCCCCAGCATTTT.